The clone carrying this T cell receptor beta chain was counted ten times or more. As yet, its antigen is unknown. The data derive from a study of Graves' ophthalmopathy and Graves' hyperthyroidism. Overall study findings and caveats: The model's prediction of ophthalmopathy progression had just over 70% sensitivity and around 78% specificity.

The study amplified TCR beta CDR3 regions using RNA transcripts. After a first-round RT-PCR with HTBI primers, a second-round multiplex PCR was run. MiXCR, applied by TCRdb to the multiplex PCR reads, yields one record per CDR3 protein. The sample consists of about 660,000 distinct CDR3 sequences, over 40% of them appearing once. The CDR3 sequence is 15 residues long. Per germline, CDR1 SGHDT and CDR2 YYEEEE. Trimming cost V 2 bases and J 7 bases; bases outside gene matches: 9. This chain connects TRBV5-6 to TRBJ1-5; 7 nucleotides line up with TRBD1. This receptor was identified in an adult man with Graves' ophthalmopathy. The sample taken for sequencing was peripheral blood. CDR3 in amino acids: CASSFRGTMRQPQHF. CDR3 in DNA: TGTGCCAGCAGCTTCAGGGGGACAATGCGGCAGCCCCAGCATTTT.